Listed below are T cell receptor beta chains from one sample, sequenced in a study of human T cells and chemical hapten exposure. TCRdb reprocessed the RACE reads via MiXCR and lists one record per CDR3 protein. The sample includes 42,000 or so distinct CDR3 sequences, just under 4% of them seen just once. The specimen comprised whole blood, sampled in connection with sensitization to the hapten diphenylcyclopropenone (DPC). These receptors were collected from a man aged 50 to 60 with alopecia areata. Some clones in this sample may be carry-over from other donors' samples. Both conserved end residues are part of each CDR3. D genes are given only for firm matches. Clone size is shown for a subset of rows, as once, few, many or a class of expanded clone.

clone_size	d_call	v_call	j_call	cdr3_nt	cdr3_aa
many	NA	TRBV7-9	TRBJ2-7	TGTGCCAGCAGCTTAGGTCCCTGGCAAGGAGAGCAGTACTTC	CASSLGPWQGEQYF
NA	TRBD1	TRBV30	TRBJ1-5	TGTGCCTGGAGTGTTCTGACAGGGGGTCAGCCCCAGCATTTT	CAWSVLTGGQPQHF
many	NA	TRBV5-1	TRBJ2-3	TGCGCCAGCAGCTTATGGGGGATTGGGACAGATACGCAGTATTTT	CASSLWGIGTDTQYF
many	NA	TRBV14	TRBJ2-1	TGTGCCAGCAGCCAAGCAAGGGCCCTACAGGGTGAGCAGTTCTTC	CASSQARALQGEQFF
many	NA	TRBV7-9	TRBJ2-3	TGTGCCAGCAGCCAGGGAGTAGCCTTAGCGGATACGCAGTATTTT	CASSQGVALADTQYF
NA	NA	TRBV27	TRBJ1-5	TGTGCCAGCAGCGACAGTCTCCTCAATCAGCCCCAGCATTTT	CASSDSLLNQPQHF
many	TRBD2	TRBV20-1	TRBJ2-1	TGCAGTGCTCGCCTCGGGACTAGCGGGAGATCCCTTTACTACAATGAGCAGTTCTTC	CSARLGTSGRSLYYNEQFF
NA	TRBD1	TRBV19	TRBJ1-6	TGTGCCAGTAGGCCGACAGGGGGCGATAATTCACCCCTCCACTTT	CASRPTGGDNSPLHF
NA	NA	TRBV12-3/TRBV12-4	TRBJ2-1	TGTGCCAGCACCCAATCCGGGACCCCAGATCTGTTCTTC	CASTQSGTPDLFF
many	NA	TRBV7-2	TRBJ2-5	TGTGCCAGCAGCTTGACAGTCGGTCCCCAAGAGACCCAGTACTTC	CASSLTVGPQETQYF
many	NA	TRBV2	TRBJ1-6	TGTGCCAGCGGCGTCAGCCCAAAATTAAACCTCCACTTT	CASGVSPKLNLHF
many	NA	TRBV3-1	TRBJ1-3	TGTGCCAGCAGCCGAGGTACCCGGGGTGGAAACACCATATATTTT	CASSRGTRGGNTIYF
few	NA	TRBV7-8	TRBJ2-7	TGTGCCAGCAGCCTAGGACTCAACTCCTACGAGCAGTACTTC	CASSLGLNSYEQYF
many	NA	TRBV29-1	TRBJ2-3	TGCAGCGTTGAACCCCAGGGTACAGATACGCAGTATTTT	CSVEPQGTDTQYF
many	TRBD1	TRBV6-2/TRBV6-3	TRBJ2-3	TGTGCCAGCAGTGACAGGGGGCTAACAGATACGCAGTATTTT	CASSDRGLTDTQYF
many	NA	TRBV6-6	TRBJ2-3	TGTGCCAGCAGTTACGGCAGGGGTCTGAGCACAGATACGCAGTATTTT	CASSYGRGLSTDTQYF
many	TRBD1	TRBV29-1	TRBJ2-3	TGCAGCGTCCGCCACAGGGGGCAACAAGATACGCAGTATTTT	CSVRHRGQQDTQYF
many	NA	TRBV5-1	TRBJ1-1	TGCGCCAGCAGCTTGGACGGGGGAGGAGGCACTGAAGCTTTCTTT	CASSLDGGGGTEAFF
many	NA	TRBV5-6	TRBJ2-1	TGTGCCAGCAGCAACAGTCCCGGTGAGCAGTTCTTC	CASSNSPGEQFF
many	TRBD2	TRBV2	TRBJ2-5	TGTGCCAGCAGTGCGCGGGAGTGGTCCGGGACCCAGTACTTC	CASSAREWSGTQYF
many	NA	TRBV12-3/TRBV12-4	TRBJ1-4	TGTGCCAGCAGCCGGACCTGGGACACTCTGGGTGAAAAACTGTTTTTT	CASSRTWDTLGEKLFF
many	NA	TRBV4-1	TRBJ1-1	TGCGCCAGCAGCCGGCCTCGGGCCAACACTGAAGCTTTCTTT	CASSRPRANTEAFF
NA	NA	TRBV21-1	TRBJ1-5	NA	CASSKEVAEGNQPQHF
many	TRBD1	TRBV6-5	TRBJ2-6	TGTGCCAGCAAAGCAGGGGGCTCAATTGGGGCCAACGTCCTGACTTTC	CASKAGGSIGANVLTF
many	NA	TRBV7-9	TRBJ2-5	TGTGCCAGCAGCTTAGTTACGCAAGAGACCCAGTACTTC	CASSLVTQETQYF
many	TRBD1	TRBV3-1	TRBJ2-7	TGTGCCAGCAGCCAAGGAGGCTCGGGACAGGGGGCGCGAGAGCAGTACTTC	CASSQGGSGQGAREQYF
many	TRBD1	TRBV28	TRBJ2-7	TGTGCCAGCAGTTTTTTTGACAGGGGGTTCTACGAGCAGTACTTC	CASSFFDRGFYEQYF
NA	NA	TRBV29-1	TRBJ2-1	TGCAGCGTTGACTCGTGGAGCTCCTACAATGAGCAGTTCTTC	CSVDSWSSYNEQFF
many	TRBD1	TRBV27	TRBJ2-2	TGTGCCAGCAGCCTAGAAAGAGCCGGGACAGAGTCCGGGGAGCTGTTTTTT	CASSLERAGTESGELFF
many	NA	TRBV3-1	TRBJ1-4	TGTGCCAGCAGCCTCTGGACGGGGGCTTCTAATGAAAAACTGTTTTTT	CASSLWTGASNEKLFF
many	NA	TRBV6-2/TRBV6-3	TRBJ2-3	TGTGCCAGCAGTTACTCGAGAGATACGCAGTATTTT	CASSYSRDTQYF
few	TRBD1	TRBV28	TRBJ1-1	TGTGCCAGCAGTGCAGGACAGGCGGGATTTGAAGCTTTCTTT	CASSAGQAGFEAFF
many	NA	TRBV28	TRBJ2-7	TGTGCCAGCAGCTTATCCCAACCGGGGGCGTATAGGGACGAGCAGTACTTC	CASSLSQPGAYRDEQYF
many	NA	TRBV19	TRBJ1-2	TGTGCCAGTAGCGGGACGGACTATGGCTACACCTTC	CASSGTDYGYTF
many	TRBD1	TRBV3-1	TRBJ2-7	TGTGCCAGTGCTCCAGGGGGACCCTACTACGAGCAGTACTTC	CASAPGGPYYEQYF
many	NA	TRBV7-9	TRBJ2-5	TGTGCCAGCAGCGGTAGGGGAGGCGGAGGGGTGGAGACCCAGTACTTC	CASSGRGGGGVETQYF
many	NA	TRBV4-3	TRBJ1-4	TGCGCCAGCAGCCAATCCCGTCGGTCCTCAACTAATGAAAAACTGTTTTTT	CASSQSRRSSTNEKLFF
few	NA	TRBV7-2	TRBJ2-1	TGTGCCAGCAGCCCAGACCGGTATGAGCAGTTCTTC	CASSPDRYEQFF
many	NA	TRBV3-1	TRBJ2-7	TGTGCCAGCAGCCAAGAACGCTGGGTAGGTTCCTACGAGCAGTACTTC	CASSQERWVGSYEQYF
many	NA	TRBV4-1	TRBJ2-4	TGCGCCAGCAGCCCCTTCGTTCCGGAAAACATTCAGTACTTC	CASSPFVPENIQYF
many	NA	TRBV30	TRBJ1-2	TGTGCCTGGAGGAGAGCCCCTAGTAACTATGGCTACACCTTC	CAWRRAPSNYGYTF
many	NA	TRBV6-2/TRBV6-3	TRBJ2-7	TGTGCCAGCAGTTATTCCATGACCTACGAGCAGTACTTC	CASSYSMTYEQYF
many	NA	TRBV2	TRBJ2-5	TGTGCCAGCACCCTAGGAGGGGGACCCCAAGAGACCCAGTACTTC	CASTLGGGPQETQYF
many	TRBD2	TRBV28	TRBJ2-1	TGTGCCGGGGACCGGGGGGGGGAGCAGTTCTTC	CAGDRGGEQFF
few	NA	TRBV5-1	TRBJ2-2	TGCGCCAGCAGCTCGGGAGCGAACACCGGGGAGCTGTTTTTT	CASSSGANTGELFF
many	TRBD1	TRBV5-1	TRBJ1-5	TGCGCCAGCAGCCCAGGAGAGCCGGACAGGGTAACTCTCGCTCAGCCCCAGCATTTT	CASSPGEPDRVTLAQPQHF
many	TRBD1	TRBV9	TRBJ1-5	TGTGCCAGCAGTAGACAGGGAGTAACGAATCAGCCCCAGCATTTT	CASSRQGVTNQPQHF
many	NA	TRBV7-9	TRBJ2-1	TGTGCCAGCAGCTTGGGAGCCTACAATGAGCAGTTCTTC	CASSLGAYNEQFF
many	NA	TRBV5-1	TRBJ1-4	TGCGCCAGCAGCTTGGAAGGACATAGGGATGAAAAACTGTTTTTT	CASSLEGHRDEKLFF
many	TRBD1	TRBV19	TRBJ2-7	TGTGCCAGTAAGGTGCGGGACAGGGTGGGCGAGCAGTACTTC	CASKVRDRVGEQYF
many	TRBD1	TRBV7-2	TRBJ1-5	TGTGCCAGCAGCTTAGGGGACAGGGCAAATAGCAATCAGCCCCAGCATTTT	CASSLGDRANSNQPQHF